The next 14 T cell receptor beta chains were all read from a single sample in a study of T-cell memory formation after mild COVID-19 (dated by TCRdb to the early 2020s). Library preparation used 5' RACE. Instrument on record: Illumina NovaSeq 6000. TCRdb reran the public reads through fastp at Q25 and MiXCR, keeping productive beta chains. Rows are unified per CDR3 protein, each entry keeping the most common DNA and genes. The sample records fewer than 400,000 distinct CDR3 sequences, about a sixth of which are singletons. The ten largest clones represent 20% to 25% of the sample. The sequencing input was PBMCs or a T cell subset sorted from them (not recorded which). The origin of the receptors is a man aged 18 to 30 who had mild COVID-19 (a few samples of this study predate the infection). The sample titles of this study are shuffled in the database, so cell type and time point are left out; the donor was told from shared clones.

As regards this clonotype: At one of its ends the junction is not consistent with the germline gene, which may arise from a read error. This chain uses TRBV28 with TRBJ1-6; 7 nucleotides match TRBD1. The CDR3 length is 17 residues. Germline lookup yields CDR1 MDHEN and CDR2 SYDVKM. The DNA for the CDR3 is TGTGCCAGCAGAACTCCGGACAGGACGATAATTCATTCGCCCCTCCACTTT. Encoded protein: CASRTPDRTIIHSPLHF.

In its sample, this clonotype was seen a few times. The J gene is TRBJ1-1, the V gene TRBV20-1; D call uncertain. V was clipped by 0 bases and J by 1 base, with 9 bases between them. The germline gives CDR1 DFQATT, CDR2 SNEGSKA (reference sequence). There are 14 residues in the CDR3. This CDR3 is CSARDVRANTEAFF. The CDR3 DNA follows: TGCAGTGCTAGAGACGTACGGGCGAACACTGAAGCTTTCTTT.

V gene TRBV9 combines with J gene TRBJ2-2; D is uncertain. The V end was cut by 7 bases, the J end by 6 bases, with 10 bases between. This CDR3 spans 12 amino acids. Germline-derived CDR1 and CDR2 are SGDLS and YYNGEE. The DNA of the CDR3 is TGTGCCAGCGCGGTAACGCCCGGGGAGCTGTTTTTT. Its translation: CASAVTPGELFF.

This clonotype showed up just a few times. The chain has TRBV9 and TRBJ2-7, with D possibly being TRBD1 (5 bases). The CDR3 is 14 residues long. V was shortened by 2 bases and J by 4 bases, with 13 bases between the two germline ends. Germline V CDR1 and CDR2: SGDLS, YYNGEE. CDR3: CASSVTDTGYEQYF. The DNA for the CDR3 is TGTGCCAGCAGCGTGACGGACACAGGATACGAGCAGTACTTC. Complete variable domain (other parts from reference TRBV9 and TRBJ2-7): DSGVTQTPKHLITATGQRVTLRCSPRSGDLSVYWYQQSLDQGLQFLIQYYNGEERAKGNILERFSAQQFPDLHSELNLSSLELGDSALYFCASSVTDTGYEQYFGPGTRLTVT.

Turning to this clonotype: A single base separates this from a much larger clone, so it may be a read error. This sequence joins TRBV7-8 and TRBJ2-5; D possibly corresponds to TRBD2 (5 bases). The ends were cut back, 3 bases at V and 7 bases at J, with 6 bases in the middle. This CDR3 is built from 11 residues. Germline V gene sequence: CDR1 SGHVS, CDR2 FQNEAQ. The DNA for the CDR3 is TGTGCCAGCAGCTTCGGAGGGACCCAGTACTTC. Protein product: CASSFGGTQYF.

The sample holds a few counts of this clonotype. This chain uses TRBV5-1 with TRBJ2-2; TRBD1 is a possible D gene (5 bases). Germline-derived CDR1 and CDR2 are SGHRS and YFSETQ. This CDR3 comprises 18 residues. Deletions cut 4 bases from V and 4 bases from J, with 23 bases between. CDR3 residues: CASSPLSMKGLGTGELFF. CDR3 coding DNA: TGCGCCAGCAGCCCGCTAAGTATGAAGGGGCTCGGCACCGGGGAGCTGTTTTTT. The whole variable domain, remainder taken from reference TRBV5-1 and TRBJ2-2, is KAGVTQTPRYLIKTRGQQVTLSCSPISGHRSVSWYQQTPGQGLQFLFEYFSETQRNKGNFPGRFSGRQFSNSRSEMNVSTLELGDSALYLCASSPLSMKGLGTGELFFGEGSRLTVL.

The V and J genes are TRBV7-2 and TRBJ2-1, with D perhaps matching TRBD1 (5 bases). Looked up from germline, CDR1 is SGHTA and CDR2 is FQGNSA. This CDR3 comprises 15 residues. V lost 1 base and J lost 6, with 13 bases in between. The CDR3 sequence: CASSLDRTRSNEQFF. The CDR3 nucleotides are TGTGCCAGCAGCTTAGATCGGACAAGGTCCAATGAGCAGTTCTTC.

This clonotype has just a few counts. This rearrangement joins TRBV7-2 to TRBJ1-1; D unresolved. This CDR3 comprises 13 residues. The germline gives CDR1 SGHTA, CDR2 FQGNSA. The V end was cut by 6 bases, the J end by 1 base, with 9 bases between. Here the CDR3 reads CASRASGNTEAFF. The CDR3 DNA reads as TGTGCCAGCAGGGCTTCAGGGAACACTGAAGCTTTCTTT.

The rearrangement joins TRBV20-1 to TRBJ2-4; 7 bases fit TRBD2. V was pared by 0 bases and J by 1 base, with 6 bases of the junction left unmatched. The germline V gene has CDR1 DFQATT and CDR2 SNEGSKA (reference sequence). The CDR3 spans 16 residues. CDR3 region: CSARDRGGGAKNIQYF. The CDR3 coding sequence is TGCAGTGCTAGAGATCGCGGCGGGGGTGCCAAAAACATTCAGTACTTC.

This clonotype was seen a few times. V usage is TRBV7-9 and J usage is TRBJ2-7, with TRBD1 matching over 10 bases. Per the germline V gene, CDR1 is SEHNR and CDR2 is FQNEAQ (reference sequence). The V segment lost 6 bases and the J segment 3 bases; nucleotides outside the gene matches: 14. There are 17 residues in the CDR3. CDR3 in amino acids: CASRPPAGTGEIYEQYF. The CDR3 bases are TGTGCCAGCAGACCCCCGGCCGGGACAGGGGAGATCTACGAGCAGTACTTC.

In its sample, this clonotype was seen a few times. CDR3 in amino acids: CASSHRETHLGETQYF. CDR3 nucleotide sequence: TGCGCCAGCAGCCATAGGGAGACTCACCTAGGAGAGACCCAGTACTTC. V gene TRBV4-1 combines with J gene TRBJ2-5; TRBD2 might be the D (5 bases). Trimming removed 3 bases at V and 4 bases at J, with 18 bases between. Germline loops: CDR1 MGHRA, CDR2 YSYEKL. This CDR3 region has 16 residues.

This clonotype appeared a few times. V is TRBV11-2 and J is TRBJ1-1; unclear D gene. Germline V CDR1 and CDR2: SGHAT, FQNNGV. The CDR3 loop spans 13 amino acids. Trimming took 2 bases from V and 5 from J, leaving 9 bases between them. CDR3 region: CASSLLGDTEAFF. In DNA form, the CDR3 reads TGTGCCAGCAGCTTACTAGGTGATACTGAAGCTTTCTTT.

This clonotype was counted ten times or more. J is TRBJ1-5 and V is TRBV20-1; D unclear. V lost 1 base, J lost 1 base, and 8 bases lay in between. From germline, CDR1 is DFQATT and CDR2 SNEGSKA (reference sequence). The CDR3 loop spans 14 amino acids. In DNA, the CDR3 is TGCAGTGCTAGAGCCGGGTCGAGCAATCAGCCCCAGCATTTT. This codes for CSARAGSSNQPQHF.

This clonotype was picked up a small number of times. The chain combines TRBV7-9 with TRBJ2-1; D is possibly TRBD2 (6 bases). CDR3 length: 15 residues. Trimming pared 5 bases from V and 5 bases from J, leaving 16 bases between. Germline V lookup: CDR1 SEHNR, CDR2 FQNEAQ (reference sequence). The CDR3 loop reads CASSDRDSGNNEQFF. CDR3 DNA: TGTGCCAGCAGCGACCGGGACTCGGGGAACAATGAGCAGTTCTTC.